The 19 T cell receptor beta chains reported below all come from one sample, sequenced in a study of T-cell memory formation after mild COVID-19. TCRdb fed the 5' RACE reads into MiXCR, producing one record per CDR3 protein. The sample includes under 250,000 distinct CDR3 sequences, roughly 30% of them seen just once. The sample consisted of PBMCs or a T cell subset sorted from them (not recorded which). These receptor sequences come from an adult woman who had mild COVID-19 (a few samples of this study predate the infection). Cell type and time point are not known.

J is TRBJ2-3 and V is TRBV18; D is undetermined. V was clipped by 3 bases and J by 2 bases, with 9 bases between them. This CDR3 comprises 14 residues. Germline V gives CDR1 KGHSH, CDR2 LQKENI. The CDR3 DNA reads TGTGCCAGCTCACCGTCCGTTTACACAGATACGCAGTATTTT. Residues: CASSPSVYTDTQYF.

The chain combines TRBV4-3 with TRBJ2-5; D perhaps matches TRBD2 (5 bases). The CDR3 loop spans 19 amino acids. V was cut by 1 base and J by 4 bases, with 25 bases left in between. Germline V gene lookup returns CDR1 LGHNA and CDR2 YSLEER. The CDR3: CASSQARQGSQPRGETQYF. CDR3 nucleotides: TGCGCCAGCAGCCAAGCCCGGCAAGGTAGCCAGCCTCGGGGAGAGACCCAGTACTTC.

V and J are TRBV7-6 and TRBJ2-1; 10 bases agree with TRBD2. The CDR3 has 18 residues. Germline trimming cut 6 bases from V and 0 bases from J; bases unmatched to any gene: 11. Per the germline V gene, CDR1 is SGHVS and CDR2 is FNYEAQ. CDR3 DNA sequence: TGTGCCAGCAGTGTAGCGGGGGGCCCCCCAAGCTCCTACAATGAGCAGTTCTTC. Encoded protein: CASSVAGGPPSSYNEQFF.

The chain employs TRBV14 and TRBJ1-2; D gene uncertain. The germline gives CDR1 SGHDN, CDR2 FVKESK. This CDR3 has 15 residues. The germline V and J ends were trimmed by 5 bases and 3 bases, with 16 bases remaining between them. CDR3 sequence: CASSAIQDGDYGYTF. In DNA form, the CDR3 reads TGTGCCAGCAGCGCTATCCAGGATGGGGACTATGGCTACACCTTC.

J is TRBJ1-6 and V is TRBV19; tentatively, D is TRBD1 (5 bases). This CDR3 is 14 amino acids long. The ends were cut back, 6 bases at V and 7 bases at J, with 13 bases in the middle. The germline CDR1 and CDR2 sequences are LNHDA and SQIVND (reference sequence). CDR3 region: CASSLQGYNSPLHF. The CDR3 bases are TGTGCCAGTAGCCTTCAGGGATACAATTCACCCCTCCACTTT.

The CDR3 loop is CASSLGGTTTDTQYF. The CDR3 bases are TGTGCCAGCAGCTTAGGTGGGACTACCACAGATACGCAGTATTTT. The genes are TRBV7-6 and TRBJ2-3; TRBD2 aligns across 7 bases. V trimming: 1 base; J trimming: 2 bases; junction bases outside the gene matches: 3. The germline CDR1 and CDR2 sequences are SGHVS and FNYEAQ. This CDR3 comprises 15 residues.

The V call is TRBV2, the J call TRBJ2-1; 15 bases are shared with TRBD2. V was pared by 6 bases and J by 0 bases, with 9 bases of the junction left unmatched. Germline CDR1 and CDR2: SNHLY and FYNNEI. This CDR3 is built from 19 residues. The CDR3 spells CASRNPGTSGGPSYNEQFF. CDR3 bases: TGTGCCAGCAGAAATCCCGGGACTAGCGGGGGGCCCTCCTACAATGAGCAGTTCTTC. Looking up the rest from reference TRBV2 and TRBJ2-1 gives the full variable domain: EPEVTQTPSHQVTQMGQEVILRCVPISNHLYFYWYRQILGQKVEFLVSFYNNEISEKSEIFDDQFSVERPDGSNFTLKIRSTKLEDSAMYFCASRNPGTSGGPSYNEQFFGPGTRLTVL.

This chain uses TRBV24-1 with TRBJ2-5; tentative D call: TRBD2 (6 bases). Trimming took off 5 bases at V and 3 bases at J, with 12 bases between the two ends. Germline assignment: CDR1 KGHDR and CDR2 SFDVKD. CDR3 length equals 14 residues. The CDR3 DNA follows: TGTGCCACCAGTGTTCCGGGAGTAGAAGAGACCCAGTACTTC. Residues: CATSVPGVEETQYF.

The gene calls are TRBV7-2 and TRBJ2-1; 8 bases fit TRBD1. This CDR3 is built from 15 residues. J was trimmed by 4 bases and V by 3 bases; bases with no gene match: 5. Germline CDR1 is SGHTA and CDR2 is FQGNSA. This CDR3 reads CASSLEQGVYNEQFF. CDR3 nucleotides: TGTGCCAGCAGCTTGGAACAGGGGGTATACAATGAGCAGTTCTTC.

Only a few counts were recorded for this clonotype. J is TRBJ2-7 and V is TRBV29-1; 7 nucleotides line up with TRBD2. Germline V gene sequence: CDR1 SQVTM, CDR2 ANQGSEA. This CDR3 is 13 amino acids long. Trimming cost V 5 bases and J 0 bases; bases outside gene matches: 4. This CDR3 is CSVLAGLSYEQYF. CDR3 nucleotide sequence: TGCAGCGTTTTAGCGGGCCTCTCCTACGAGCAGTACTTC.

The rearrangement uses TRBV11-3 and TRBJ2-2, with D uncertain. The ends were cut back, 1 base at V and 2 bases at J, with 8 bases in the middle. Germline CDR1 reads SGHNT; CDR2 reads YENEEA. The CDR3 spans 15 residues. This CDR3 reads CASSLVAVNTGELFF. The DNA for the CDR3 is TGTGCCAGCAGCTTAGTAGCTGTAAACACCGGGGAGCTGTTTTTT.

The CDR3 nucleotides read TGTGCCAGCAGTTACTCGCTTGCGGATACGCAGTATTTT. Translation: CASSYSLADTQYF. This chain uses TRBV6-6 with TRBJ2-3; D uncertain. V was shortened by 0 bases and J by 6 bases, with 7 bases between the two germline ends. The CDR3 contains 13 residues. CDR1 and CDR2 from the germline V gene are MNHNY and SVGAGI (reference sequence).

The rearrangement links TRBV3-1 to TRBJ2-1; TRBD1 is a possible D gene (5 bases). The CDR3 spans 12 residues. The V end was cut by 3 bases, the J end by 9 bases, with 9 bases between. Germline assignment: CDR1 LGHDT and CDR2 YNNKEL (reference sequence). In DNA form, the CDR3 reads TGTGCCAGCAGCCACGACAGAGGTGAGCAGTTCTTC. It specifies CASSHDRGEQFF.

This clonotype was seen more than once but under ten times. The rearrangement uses TRBV27 and TRBJ2-7, with 11 bases that match TRBD1. The CDR3 totals 15 residues. Germline V gene data show CDR1 as MNHEY and CDR2 as SMNVEV (reference sequence). The junction had 6 bases not matched to a gene; V was cut back by 5 bases and J by 3 bases. The CDR3 loop reads CASSLDRGHYYEQYF. CDR3 in DNA: TGTGCCAGCAGTCTGGACAGGGGGCATTACTACGAGCAGTACTTC.

This clonotype has only a few counts. This sequence joins TRBV4-1 and TRBJ2-1; 10 bases fit TRBD2. Unmatched junction bases numbered 11, after V lost 3 bases and J lost 6 bases. Germline CDR1 MGHRA, CDR2 YSYEKL. This CDR3 is built from 17 residues. The DNA of the CDR3 is TGCGCCAGCAGCCATCCGTTAAAGCGGGGGGGCGGCAATGAGCAGTTCTTC. Protein product: CASSHPLKRGGGNEQFF.

The sample holds a few counts of this clonotype. The V call is TRBV5-5, the J call TRBJ2-5, with D perhaps TRBD1 (5 bases). Germline CDR1 reads SGHKS; CDR2 reads YYEKEE (reference sequence). The V and J ends lost 1 base and 4 bases respectively, with 11 bases between them. The CDR3 is 14 residues long. The CDR3 DNA is TGTGCCAGCAGCTTGATTAGGGGTAGAGAGACCCAGTACTTC. Translated: CASSLIRGRETQYF.

V gene TRBV7-3 combines with J gene TRBJ2-1, with 7 bases matching TRBD2. Germline V gene data show CDR1 as SGHTA and CDR2 as FQGTGA. The CDR3 loop spans 14 amino acids. Germline trimming cut 5 bases from V and 4 bases from J; bases unmatched to any gene: 5. The CDR3 DNA reads as TGTGCCAGCAGCCGAGGGGAGGGGTACAATGAGCAGTTCTTC. Translating it yields CASSRGEGYNEQFF.

This clonotype showed up just a few times. The V gene is TRBV6-1, the J gene TRBJ1-1, with a weak D call TRBD1 (5 bases). The germline V gene has CDR1 MNHNS and CDR2 SASEGT. The germline V and J ends were trimmed by 3 bases and 5 bases, with 16 bases remaining between them. CDR3 length: 15 amino acids. In DNA form, the CDR3 reads TGTGCCAGCAGTGATAGAACCGGGGGGAAGACTGAAGCTTTCTTT. Translated: CASSDRTGGKTEAFF.

The CDR3, as DNA: TGTGCCAGCAGCTTAACCGGGACCTCCCCTGGCTACACCTTC. Translation: CASSLTGTSPGYTF. The V gene is TRBV7-3, the J gene TRBJ1-2, with D possibly being TRBD1 (5 bases). Germline V gives CDR1 SGHTA, CDR2 FQGTGA. This CDR3 is built from 14 residues. Trimming took 0 bases from V and 7 from J, leaving 12 bases between them. Full variable domain (rest looked up from reference TRBV7-3 and TRBJ1-2): GAGVSQTPSNKVTEKGKYVELRCDPISGHTALYWYRQSLGQGPEFLIYFQGTGAADDSGLPNDRFFAVRPEGSVSTLKIQRTERGDSAVYLCASSLTGTSPGYTFGSGTRLTVV.